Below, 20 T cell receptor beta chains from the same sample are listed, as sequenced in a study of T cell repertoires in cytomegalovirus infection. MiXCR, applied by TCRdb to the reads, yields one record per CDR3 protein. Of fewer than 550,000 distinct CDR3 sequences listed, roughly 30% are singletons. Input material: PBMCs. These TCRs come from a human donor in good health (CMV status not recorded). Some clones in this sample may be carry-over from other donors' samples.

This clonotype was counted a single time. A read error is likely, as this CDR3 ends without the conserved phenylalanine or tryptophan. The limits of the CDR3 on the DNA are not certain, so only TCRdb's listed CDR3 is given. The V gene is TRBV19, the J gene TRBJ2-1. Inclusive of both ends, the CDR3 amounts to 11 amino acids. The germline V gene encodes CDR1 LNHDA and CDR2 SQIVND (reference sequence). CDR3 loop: CASSTGVEQLL.

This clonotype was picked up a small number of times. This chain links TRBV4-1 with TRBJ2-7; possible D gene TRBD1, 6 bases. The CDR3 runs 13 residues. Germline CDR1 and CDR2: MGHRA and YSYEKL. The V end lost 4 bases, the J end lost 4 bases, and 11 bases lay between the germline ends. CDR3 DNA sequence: TGCGCCAGCAGCCCAATACAGGGATACGAGCAGTACTTC. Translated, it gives CASSPIQGYEQYF.

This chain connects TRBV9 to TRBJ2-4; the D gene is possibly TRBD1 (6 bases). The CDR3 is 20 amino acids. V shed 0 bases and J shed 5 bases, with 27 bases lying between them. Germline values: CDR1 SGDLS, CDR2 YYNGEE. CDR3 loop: CASSVAATARGGAPENIQYF. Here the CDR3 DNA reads TGTGCCAGCAGCGTAGCCGCAACCGCCCGTGGGGGCGCCCCGGAAAACATTCAGTACTTC.

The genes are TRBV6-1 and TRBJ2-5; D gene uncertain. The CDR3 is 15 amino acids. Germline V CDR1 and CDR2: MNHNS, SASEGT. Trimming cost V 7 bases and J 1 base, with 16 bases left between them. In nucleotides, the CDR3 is TGTGCCAGCAATTTCAGCCCGGCCAGCCAAGAGACCCAGTACTTC. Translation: CASNFSPASQETQYF.

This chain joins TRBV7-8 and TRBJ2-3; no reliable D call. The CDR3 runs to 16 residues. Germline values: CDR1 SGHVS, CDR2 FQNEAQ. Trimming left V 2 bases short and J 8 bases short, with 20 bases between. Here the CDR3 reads CASSLPLDGRGSTQYF. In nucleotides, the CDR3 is TGTGCCAGCAGCTTACCCCTGGATGGGCGTGGGTCTACGCAGTATTTT.

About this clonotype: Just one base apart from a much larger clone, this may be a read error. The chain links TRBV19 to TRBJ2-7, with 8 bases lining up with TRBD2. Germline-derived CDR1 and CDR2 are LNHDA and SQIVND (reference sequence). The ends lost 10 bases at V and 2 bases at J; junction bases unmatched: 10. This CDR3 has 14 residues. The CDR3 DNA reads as TGTGCCATTACGAGCGGGGGCCTTCCCTACGAGCAGTACTTC. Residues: CAITSGGLPYEQYF. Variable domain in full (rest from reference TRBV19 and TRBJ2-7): DGGITQSPKYLFRKEGQNVTLSCEQNLNHDAMYWYRQDPGQGLRLIYYSQIVNDFQKGDIAEGYSVSREKKESFPLTVTSAQKNPTAFYLCAITSGGLPYEQYFGPGTRLTVT.

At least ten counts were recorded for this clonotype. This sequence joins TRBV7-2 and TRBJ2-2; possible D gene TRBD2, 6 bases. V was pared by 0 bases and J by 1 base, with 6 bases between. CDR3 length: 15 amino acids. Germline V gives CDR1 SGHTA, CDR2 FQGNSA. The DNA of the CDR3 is TGTGCCAGCAGCTTAGCGGGGGGGAACACCGGGGAGCTGTTTTTT. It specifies CASSLAGGNTGELFF.

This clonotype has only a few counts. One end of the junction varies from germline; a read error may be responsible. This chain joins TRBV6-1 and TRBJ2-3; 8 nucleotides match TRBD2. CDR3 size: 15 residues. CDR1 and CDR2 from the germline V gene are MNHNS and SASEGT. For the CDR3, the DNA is TGTGCCAGCAGTCAAGCGGGGGCCAACACAGATACGCAGTATTTT. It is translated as CASSQAGANTDTQYF.

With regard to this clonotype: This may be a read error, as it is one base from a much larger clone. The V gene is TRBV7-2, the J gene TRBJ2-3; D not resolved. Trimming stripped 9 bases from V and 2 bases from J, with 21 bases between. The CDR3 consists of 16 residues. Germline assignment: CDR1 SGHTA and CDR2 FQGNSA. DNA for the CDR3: TGTGCCAGTTCTCCGAATCCATCGGCTTACACAGATACGCAGTATTTT. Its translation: CASSPNPSAYTDTQYF.

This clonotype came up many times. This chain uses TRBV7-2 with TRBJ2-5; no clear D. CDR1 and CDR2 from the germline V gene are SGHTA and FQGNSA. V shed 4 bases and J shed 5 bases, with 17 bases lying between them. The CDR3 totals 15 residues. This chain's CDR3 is CASSSLPSEYETQYF. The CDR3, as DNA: TGTGCCAGCAGCTCCCTTCCCTCGGAGTACGAGACCCAGTACTTC.

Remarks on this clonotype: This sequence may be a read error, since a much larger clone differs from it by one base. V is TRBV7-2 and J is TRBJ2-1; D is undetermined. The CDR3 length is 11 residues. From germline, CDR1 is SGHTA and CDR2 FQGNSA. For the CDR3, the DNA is TGTGCCAGCAGCTTAAACATCGAGCGGTTCTTC. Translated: CASSLNIERFF.

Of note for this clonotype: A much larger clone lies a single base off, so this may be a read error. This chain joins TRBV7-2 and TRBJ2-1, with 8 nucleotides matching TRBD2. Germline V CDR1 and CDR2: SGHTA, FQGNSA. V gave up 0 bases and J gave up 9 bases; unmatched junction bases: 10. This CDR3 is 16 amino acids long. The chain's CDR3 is CASSLANGGAHGEQFF. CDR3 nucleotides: TGTGCCAGCAGCTTAGCGAACGGGGGGGCCCACGGTGAGCAGTTCTTC.

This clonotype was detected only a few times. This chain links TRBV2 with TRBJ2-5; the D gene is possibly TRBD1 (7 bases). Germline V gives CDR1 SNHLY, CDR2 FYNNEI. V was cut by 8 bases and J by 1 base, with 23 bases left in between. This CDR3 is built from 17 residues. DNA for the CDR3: TGTGCCAGCGGTGGGGGGACAGTAAAAGCCCTCCAAGAGACCCAGTACTTC. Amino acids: CASGGGTVKALQETQYF.

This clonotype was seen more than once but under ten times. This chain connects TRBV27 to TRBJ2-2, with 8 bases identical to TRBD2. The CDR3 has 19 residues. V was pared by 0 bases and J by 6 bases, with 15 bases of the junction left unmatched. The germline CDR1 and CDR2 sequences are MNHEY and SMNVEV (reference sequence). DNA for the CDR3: TGTGCCAGCAGTTTATCCCTGGCACCGGGACTAGTTCAGCCCGGGGAGCTGTTTTTT. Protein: CASSLSLAPGLVQPGELFF.

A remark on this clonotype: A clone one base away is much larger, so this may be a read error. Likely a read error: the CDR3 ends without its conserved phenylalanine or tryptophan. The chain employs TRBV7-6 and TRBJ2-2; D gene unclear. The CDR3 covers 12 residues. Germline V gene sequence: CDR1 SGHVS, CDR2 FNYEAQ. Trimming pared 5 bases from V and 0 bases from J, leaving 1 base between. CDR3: CASSTNTGELFV. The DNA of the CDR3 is TGTGCCAGCAGCACGAACACCGGGGAGCTGTTTGTT.

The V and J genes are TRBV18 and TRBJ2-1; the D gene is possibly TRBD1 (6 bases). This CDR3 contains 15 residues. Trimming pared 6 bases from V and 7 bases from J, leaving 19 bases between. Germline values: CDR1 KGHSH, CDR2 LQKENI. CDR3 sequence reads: CASSPDRLGLNEQFF. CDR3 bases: TGTGCCAGCTCCCCTGACAGGTTGGGCCTTAATGAGCAGTTCTTC.

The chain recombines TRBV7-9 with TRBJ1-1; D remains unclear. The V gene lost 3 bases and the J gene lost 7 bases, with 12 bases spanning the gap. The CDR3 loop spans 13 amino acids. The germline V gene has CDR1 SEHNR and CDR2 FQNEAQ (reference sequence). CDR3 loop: CASSLISDVEAFF. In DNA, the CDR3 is TGTGCCAGCAGCTTGATCTCCGATGTTGAAGCTTTCTTT.

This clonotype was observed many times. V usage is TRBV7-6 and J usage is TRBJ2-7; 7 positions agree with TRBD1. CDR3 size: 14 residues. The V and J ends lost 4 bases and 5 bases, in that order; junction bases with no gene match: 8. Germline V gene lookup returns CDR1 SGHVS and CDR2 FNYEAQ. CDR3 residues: CASSSTGAWDEQYF. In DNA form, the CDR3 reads TGTGCCAGCAGCTCTACAGGGGCCTGGGACGAGCAGTACTTC.

Written as DNA, the CDR3 is TGCGCCAGCAGCAGGGGGACGTCTAGCTCTGGGGCCAACGTCCTGACTTTC. It specifies CASSRGTSSSGANVLTF. The chain uses TRBV5-1 and TRBJ2-6; D perhaps matches TRBD1 (6 bases). This CDR3 is built from 17 residues. Trimming left V 4 bases short and J 0 bases short, with 14 bases between. Germline V gives CDR1 SGHRS, CDR2 YFSETQ.

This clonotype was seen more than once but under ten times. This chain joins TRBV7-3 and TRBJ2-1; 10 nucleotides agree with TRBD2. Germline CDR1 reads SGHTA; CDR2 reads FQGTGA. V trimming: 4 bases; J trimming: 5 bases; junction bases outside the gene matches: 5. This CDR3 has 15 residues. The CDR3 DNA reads TGTGCCAGCAGCTCATTACTAGCGGGGCACAATGAGCAGTTCTTC. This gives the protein CASSSLLAGHNEQFF.